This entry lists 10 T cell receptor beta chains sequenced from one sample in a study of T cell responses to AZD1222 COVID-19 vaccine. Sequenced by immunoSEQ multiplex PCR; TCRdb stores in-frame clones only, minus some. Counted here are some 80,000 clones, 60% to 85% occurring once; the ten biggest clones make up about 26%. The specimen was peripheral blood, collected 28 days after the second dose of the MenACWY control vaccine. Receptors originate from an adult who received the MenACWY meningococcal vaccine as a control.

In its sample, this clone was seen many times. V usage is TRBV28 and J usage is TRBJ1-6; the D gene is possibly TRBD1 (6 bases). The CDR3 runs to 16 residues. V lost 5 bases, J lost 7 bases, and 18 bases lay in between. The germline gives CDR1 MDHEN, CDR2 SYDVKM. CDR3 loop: CASSRPTGLLNSPLHF. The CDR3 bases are TGTGCCAGCAGTCGACCGACAGGCCTATTGAATTCACCCCTCCACTTT.

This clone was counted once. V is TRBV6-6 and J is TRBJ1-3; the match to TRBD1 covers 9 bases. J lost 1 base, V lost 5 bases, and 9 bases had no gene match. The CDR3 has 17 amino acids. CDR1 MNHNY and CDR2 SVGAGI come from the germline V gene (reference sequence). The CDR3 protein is CASSPPGQGRSGNTIYF. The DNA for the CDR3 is TGTGCCAGCAGTCCACCGGGACAGGGAAGATCTGGAAACACCATATATTTT.

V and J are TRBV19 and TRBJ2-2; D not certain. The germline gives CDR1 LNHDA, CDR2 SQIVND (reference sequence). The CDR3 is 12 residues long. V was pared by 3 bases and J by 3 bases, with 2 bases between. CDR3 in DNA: TGTGCCAGTAGTATGGACACCGGGGAGCTGTTTTTT. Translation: CASSMDTGELFF. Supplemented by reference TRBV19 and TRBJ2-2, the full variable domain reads DGGITQSPKYLFRKEGQNVTLSCEQNLNHDAMYWYRQDPGQGLRLIYYSQIVNDFQKGDIAEGYSVSREKKESFPLTVTSAQKNPTAFYLCASSMDTGELFFGEGSRLTVL.

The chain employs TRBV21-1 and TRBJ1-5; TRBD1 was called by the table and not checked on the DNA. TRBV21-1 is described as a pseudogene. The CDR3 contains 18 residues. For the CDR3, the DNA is TGTGCCAGCAGCAAAGGAGACACAGGGTGGATTGGCAATCAGCCCCAGCATTTT. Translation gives CASSKGDTGWIGNQPQHF.

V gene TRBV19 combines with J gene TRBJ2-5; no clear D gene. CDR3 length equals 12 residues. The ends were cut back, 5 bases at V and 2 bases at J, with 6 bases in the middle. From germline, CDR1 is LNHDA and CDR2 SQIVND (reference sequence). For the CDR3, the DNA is TGTGCCAGTAGTTCCGCTCAAGAGACCCAGTACTTC. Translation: CASSSAQETQYF.

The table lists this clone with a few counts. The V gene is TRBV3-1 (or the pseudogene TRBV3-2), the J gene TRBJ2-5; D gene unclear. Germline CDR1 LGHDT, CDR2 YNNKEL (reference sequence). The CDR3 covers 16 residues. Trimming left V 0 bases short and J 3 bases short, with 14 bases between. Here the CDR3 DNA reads TGTGCCAGCAGCCAAGAGTCCTTCACAGTGAAAGAGACCCAGTACTTC. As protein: CASSQESFTVKETQYF.

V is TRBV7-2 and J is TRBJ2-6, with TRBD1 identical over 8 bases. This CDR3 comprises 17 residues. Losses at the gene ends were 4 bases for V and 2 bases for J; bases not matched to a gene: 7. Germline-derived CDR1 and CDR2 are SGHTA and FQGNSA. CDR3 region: CASSSGQGGPGANVLTF. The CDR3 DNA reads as TGTGCCAGCAGCTCCGGACAGGGTGGGCCTGGGGCCAACGTCCTGACTTTC. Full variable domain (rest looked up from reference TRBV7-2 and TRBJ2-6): GAGVSQSPSNKVTEKGKDVELRCDPISGHTALYWYRQSLGQGLEFLIYFQGNSAPDKSGLPSDRFSAERTGGSVSTLTIQRTQQEDSAVYLCASSSGQGGPGANVLTFGAGSRLTVL.

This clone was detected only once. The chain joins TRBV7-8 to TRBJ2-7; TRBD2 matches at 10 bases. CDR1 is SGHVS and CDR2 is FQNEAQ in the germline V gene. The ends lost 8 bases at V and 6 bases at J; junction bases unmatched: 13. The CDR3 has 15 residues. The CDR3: CASRLAGTRGSEQYF. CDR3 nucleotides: TGTGCCAGCCGACTAGCGGGCACCCGGGGTAGCGAGCAGTACTTC.

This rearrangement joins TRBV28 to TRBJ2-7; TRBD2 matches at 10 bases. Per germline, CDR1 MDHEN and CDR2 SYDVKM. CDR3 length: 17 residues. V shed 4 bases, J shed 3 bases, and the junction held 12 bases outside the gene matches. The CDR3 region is CASSSEGLADSLYEQYF. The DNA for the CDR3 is TGTGCCAGCAGTTCTGAAGGACTAGCGGATAGCCTCTACGAGCAGTACTTC.

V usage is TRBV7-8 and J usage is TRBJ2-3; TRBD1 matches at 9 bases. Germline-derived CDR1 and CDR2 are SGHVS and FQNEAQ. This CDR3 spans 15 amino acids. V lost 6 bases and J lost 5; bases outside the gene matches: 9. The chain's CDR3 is CASRNRGRREDTQYF. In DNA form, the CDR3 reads TGTGCCAGCAGAAACAGGGGGCGCCGGGAAGATACGCAGTATTTT.